Presented here are 16 T cell receptor beta chains from one specimen sequenced in a study of regulatory T cells in long-lasting Graves disease (dated by TCRdb to the early 2020s). Receptors were amplified or captured by multiplex PCR. TCRdb records Illumina HiSeq 4000 as the sequencer. To build TCR beta libraries, CDR3 regions were amplified by Arm-PCR using iRepertoire HTBI primers. TCRdb's own reprocessing of the public reads used fastp at Q25 and MiXCR and kept productive beta chains. Rows with one shared CDR3 protein collapse into an entry with the most common genes and DNA. The sample has hundreds of thousands of distinct CDR3 sequences on record, approximately 16% of them singletons. Around 25% of the sample comes from the top ten. Explained via the paper, the time point label denotes: newly diagnosed GD, antithyroid drugs for less than 3 months. For both TCR sequencing and RNA sequencing, RNA was extracted from PBMCs in TRIzol.

This same sample was also part of a study on T cells in Graves' hyperthyroidism and ophthalmopathy.

Sequences were derived from peripheral blood mononuclear cells (PBMCs), sampled at new diagnosis, from a patient treated with antithyroid drugs. Receptors were obtained from a woman aged 35-65 years with Graves disease. Donor details come from another sample of the same person, matched by shared clones.

Many counts were recorded for this clonotype. This chain joins TRBV2 and TRBJ1-2; D is possibly TRBD1 (5 bases). The CDR3 totals 14 residues. Trimming cost V 2 bases and J 6 bases, with 13 bases left between them. Per germline, CDR1 SNHLY and CDR2 FYNNEI. The CDR3 DNA reads as TGTGCCAGCAGTGAAACATCAGTAGGGGATGGCTACACCTTC. Translation: CASSETSVGDGYTF.

The CDR3 coding sequence is TGTGCCAGCAGCCAAGTCTTGGTTGGGACAGGGGGAAATGAGCAGTTCTTC. This translates into CASSQVLVGTGGNEQFF. The chain combines TRBV14 with TRBJ2-1, with 11 bases identical to TRBD1. This CDR3 is built from 17 residues. The trim removed 1 base at V and 7 bases at J, leaving 9 bases unmatched. Germline values: CDR1 SGHDN, CDR2 FVKESK. The complete variable domain, with remaining parts taken from reference TRBV14 and TRBJ2-1, reads EAGVTQFPSHSVIEKGQTVTLRCDPISGHDNLYWYRRVMGKEIKFLLHFVKESKQDESGMPNNRFLAERTGGTYSTLKVQPAELEDSGVYFCASSQVLVGTGGNEQFFGPGTRLTVL.

The chain uses TRBV19 and TRBJ1-1; D remains unclear. Germline CDR1 reads LNHDA; CDR2 reads SQIVND (reference sequence). The CDR3 contains 13 residues. The germline V and J ends were trimmed by 3 bases and 3 bases, with 8 bases remaining between them. The CDR3 is CASSIAGDTEAFF. Written as DNA, the CDR3 is TGTGCCAGTAGTATTGCCGGGGACACTGAAGCTTTCTTT.

This clonotype was picked up a small number of times. This may come from a read error, since a much larger clone is one base off. In this CDR3 the conserved last residue, phenylalanine or tryptophan, is missing, so a read error is likely. The V and J genes are TRBV30 and TRBJ1-5; 7 nucleotides line up with TRBD1. The V and J ends lost 0 bases and 6 bases, in that order; junction bases with no gene match: 8. Germline loops: CDR1 GTSNPN, CDR2 SVGIG (reference sequence). This CDR3 comprises 15 residues. The CDR3 is CAWSVPGGGGQPQHL. The CDR3 coding sequence is TGTGCCTGGAGTGTTCCCGGAGGGGGCGGTCAGCCCCAGCATCTT.

This clonotype was counted at least ten times. The chain uses TRBV30 and TRBJ2-3, with D uncertain. Germline CDR1 is GTSNPN and CDR2 is SVGIG (reference sequence). The V and J ends lost 1 base and 7 bases respectively, with 9 bases between them. CDR3 length: 12 residues. The CDR3 protein is CAWSDLGNTQYF. In DNA form, the CDR3 reads TGTGCCTGGAGTGATCTAGGGAATACGCAGTATTTT.

V gene TRBV4-1 combines with J gene TRBJ1-2; D is undetermined. The CDR3 is 14 amino acids. CDR1 MGHRA and CDR2 YSYEKL come from the germline V gene. Trimming took 4 bases from V and 0 from J, leaving 9 bases between them. Here the CDR3 reads CASSPRRTNYGYTF. The DNA of the CDR3 is TGCGCCAGCAGCCCCCGACGGACTAACTATGGCTACACCTTC.

This clonotype has more than one count but fewer than ten. The chain combines TRBV20-1 with TRBJ1-5, with a weak D call TRBD1 (6 bases). The germline CDR1 and CDR2 sequences are DFQATT and SNEGSKA (reference sequence). This CDR3 region has 15 residues. Trimming left V 4 bases short and J 4 bases short, with 17 bases between. CDR3 in amino acids: CSAKVAGGGNQPQHF. The CDR3 coding sequence is TGCAGTGCTAAGGTGGCGGGGGGCGGTAATCAGCCCCAGCATTTT.

In its sample, this clonotype was seen many times. CDR3 protein: CASSSGPGRPQHF. For the CDR3, the DNA is TGTGCCAGCAGTTCAGGGCCCGGACGGCCCCAGCATTTT. The chain has TRBV12-3 or TRBV12-4 and TRBJ1-5, with a possible D match to TRBD1 (5 bases). The germline V and J ends were trimmed by 4 bases and 9 bases, with 13 bases remaining between them. The CDR3 has 13 residues.

This clonotype showed up just a few times. The chain has TRBV5-1 and TRBJ1-1, with D perhaps TRBD1 (5 bases). This CDR3 spans 14 amino acids. Germline CDR1 and CDR2: SGHRS and YFSETQ. The V end was cut by 7 bases, the J end by 1 base, with 14 bases between. CDR3 coding DNA: TGCGCCAGCGGGGACGACGCAGGGAACACTGAAGCTTTCTTT. Amino acids: CASGDDAGNTEAFF.

This clonotype was recorded a few times. The J gene is TRBJ2-5, the V gene TRBV15; D perhaps matches TRBD2 (5 bases). Germline loops: CDR1 LNHNV, CDR2 YYDKDF (reference sequence). The CDR3 runs to 17 residues. The V end was cut by 0 bases, the J end by 4 bases, with 18 bases between. The CDR3 loop reads CATSRDYVAGGGETQYF. CDR3 coding DNA: TGTGCCACCAGCAGAGATTATGTTGCGGGTGGCGGAGAGACCCAGTACTTC.

This clonotype came up many times. This chain joins TRBV29-1 and TRBJ2-7, with D possibly being TRBD2 (6 bases). Trimming cost V 6 bases and J 0 bases, with 12 bases left between them. Germline V CDR1 and CDR2: SQVTM, ANQGSEA. This CDR3 contains 13 residues. CDR3: CSVDSGSSYEQYF. CDR3 coding DNA: TGCAGCGTAGATAGCGGCAGCTCCTACGAGCAGTACTTC.

This clonotype appeared a few times. V gene TRBV6-1 combines with J gene TRBJ1-4; tentative D call: TRBD1 (6 bases). The CDR3 is made up of 15 amino acids. Germline lookup yields CDR1 MNHNS and CDR2 SASEGT. The V end lost 5 bases, the J end lost 7 bases, and 17 bases lay between the germline ends. The CDR3 region is CASSQTTGMGEKLFF. CDR3 nucleotide sequence: TGTGCCAGCAGTCAAACTACAGGGATGGGTGAAAAACTGTTTTTT.

Of note for this clonotype: A read error may account for a junction end that differs from germline. J is TRBJ1-1 and V is TRBV6-2 or TRBV6-3; D ambiguous. This CDR3 contains 12 residues. Looked up from germline, CDR1 is MNHEY and CDR2 is SVGEGT. CDR3: CASSEVALEASF. The CDR3 nucleotides read TGTGCCAGCAGTGAGGTCGCCCTTGAAGCTTCCTTT.

The chain joins TRBV6-5 to TRBJ2-7; 14 bases align to TRBD2. Trimming removed 2 bases from V and 9 bases from J; junction bases left unmatched: 3. Per germline, CDR1 MNHEY and CDR2 SVGAGI. The CDR3 sequence is 14 residues long. The CDR3 sequence is CASSYPGLAGGQYF. In DNA, the CDR3 is TGTGCCAGCAGTTACCCCGGACTAGCGGGGGGGCAGTACTTC.

This clonotype was seen many times. The chain recombines TRBV28 with TRBJ2-7; a weak D match, TRBD1 (8 bases). CDR3 size: 16 residues. Germline lookup yields CDR1 MDHEN and CDR2 SYDVKM. Deletions cut 0 bases from V and 4 bases from J, with 16 bases between. The CDR3 DNA follows: TGTGCCAGCAGTTTATGGAGACAGGGGAGGGGGTACGAGCAGTACTTC. Its protein is CASSLWRQGRGYEQYF.

This clonotype appeared a few times. The CDR3 is CASSGRAGAGELFF. The DNA for the CDR3 is TGTGCCAGCAGCGGGAGGGCGGGGGCAGGGGAGCTGTTTTTT. The chain combines TRBV9 with TRBJ2-2, with D possibly being TRBD2 (7 bases). V lost 3 bases, J lost 8 bases, and 14 bases lay in between. The CDR3 extends over 14 amino acids. Germline CDR1 SGDLS, CDR2 YYNGEE.